What follows is one T cell receptor beta chain and its context. Per the original methods: By means of reference gene primer amplification, nucleated cell counts were estimated. The repertoire was sequenced with immunoSEQ multiplex PCR; TCRdb's copy has only in-frame clones and lacks some. D and trimming come from the DNA, and the V and J calls and clone size come from that table. The repertoire has about 73,000 clones, 65% to 85% of them found once; the top ten carry roughly 5.6%. Trimming took 4 bases from V and 8 from J; bases not matched to a gene: 16. The germline V gene encodes CDR1 SGHRS and CDR2 YFSETQ. The CDR3 consists of 17 residues. This sample stems from a study of blood T cell repertoires in COVID-19. About the research overall: Donors in the United States, Italy and Spain gave samples during acute or convalescent COVID-19. PBMCs, B-cell-depleted T cells, or T cells were the source of the cDNA or gDNA that made up the material.

Sequencing used peripheral blood. The TCR originated in a man aged 45-60 years with active COVID-19. The gene calls are TRBV5-1 and TRBJ2-1, with TRBD2 matching 9 bases. CDR3 region: CASSQGRGGRATDEQFF. The CDR3 nucleotides are TGCGCCAGCAGCCAAGGGAGGGGCGGGAGGGCGACGGATGAGCAGTTCTTC.